This TCR beta chain was found in a study of shared clonotypes between healthy human individuals. Per the germline V gene, CDR1 is SGHNT and CDR2 is YYREEE (reference sequence). V trimming: 4 bases; J trimming: 3 bases; junction bases outside the gene matches: 8. The CDR3 runs 16 residues. Here immunoSEQ multiplex PCR was the method, and the copy in TCRdb shows in-frame clones only, minus some. The sample has over 1.4 million clones, more than 95% seen once; the top ten hold approximately 1.1%. The source material was naive CD4+ T cells sorted from blood. Noted subset: CD45RA+ positively selected. J is TRBJ2-2 and V is TRBV5-4; TRBD2 matches at 8 bases. This receptor was obtained from a man aged 25 to 45 in good health. The CDR3 sequence: CASSRGSSGYTGELFF. CDR3 coding DNA: TGTGCCAGCAGCCGGGGTTCTAGCGGGTACACCGGGGAGCTGTTTTTT.